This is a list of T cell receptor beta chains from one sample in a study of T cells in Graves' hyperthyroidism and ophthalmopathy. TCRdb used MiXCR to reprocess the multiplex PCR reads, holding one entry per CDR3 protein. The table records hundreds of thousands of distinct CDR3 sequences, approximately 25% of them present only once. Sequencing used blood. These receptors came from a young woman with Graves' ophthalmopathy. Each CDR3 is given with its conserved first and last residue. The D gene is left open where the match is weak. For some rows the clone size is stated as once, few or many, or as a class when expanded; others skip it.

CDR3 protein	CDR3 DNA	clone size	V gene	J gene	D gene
CASRGLRGNTEAFF	TGTGCCAGCAGGGGTCTAAGGGGGAACACTGAAGCTTTCTTT	many	TRBV7-2	TRBJ1-1	-
CASSLTGFEDYGYTF	TGCGCCAGCAGCTTGACAGGGTTCGAGGACTATGGCTACACCTTC	many	TRBV5-1	TRBJ1-2	-
CATSDPGTPGETQYF	TGTGCCACCAGTGATCCCGGGACCCCAGGGGAGACCCAGTACTTC	-	TRBV24-1	TRBJ2-5	-
CASRSSETQYF	TGTGCCAGCAGATCCTCGGAGACCCAGTACTTC	many	TRBV28	TRBJ2-5	-
CASSFGQGYYEQYF	TGCGCCAGCAGCTTTGGACAGGGGTACTACGAGCAGTACTTC	few	TRBV5-1	TRBJ2-7	TRBD1
CASSFKRQSNQPQHF	TGTGCCAGCAGTTTTAAGCGACAAAGCAATCAGCCCCAGCATTTT	-	TRBV27	TRBJ1-5	-
CASSPGTGRREQYF	TGTGCCAGCAGTCCCGGGACAGGGCGGCGCGAGCAGTACTTC	-	TRBV28	TRBJ2-7	TRBD1
CASSLVVGTGNTIYF	TGTGCCAGCAGTTTAGTGGTAGGGACAGGAAACACCATATATTTT	few	TRBV12-3/TRBV12-4	TRBJ1-3	-
CASRRNLNTEAFF	TGTGCCAGCAGAAGGAACTTGAACACTGAAGCTTTCTTT	many	TRBV6-5	TRBJ1-1	-
CASRRTASGGYTF	TGTGCCAGCCGGAGGACAGCATCGGGCGGCTACACCTTC	-	TRBV12-3/TRBV12-4	TRBJ1-2	-
CSVVLGANTEAFF	TGCAGCGTTGTCTTGGGGGCGAACACTGAAGCTTTCTTT	many	TRBV29-1	TRBJ1-1	-
CASSHFGTEYGYTF	TGCGCCAGCAGCCACTTCGGGACGGAATATGGCTACACCTTC	-	TRBV4-3	TRBJ1-2	-
CASSPSSTYEQYF	TGTGCCAGCAGTCCCAGTTCTACCTACGAGCAGTACTTC	many	TRBV6-1	TRBJ2-7	-
CASSSPPDRGNYGYTF	TGTGCCAGCAGTTCCCCCCCGGACAGAGGCAACTATGGCTACACCTTC	-	TRBV27	TRBJ1-2	-
CSAIAGTYTEAFF	TGCAGTGCCATCGCCGGGACATACACTGAAGCTTTCTTT	many	TRBV20-1	TRBJ1-1	-
CATSGSRKTEAFF	TGTGCCACTTCCGGGAGCCGGAAGACTGAAGCTTTCTTT	many	TRBV15	TRBJ1-1	-
CASSDRSFSGYTF	TGTGCCAGCAGTGATAGGTCCTTCAGTGGCTACACCTTC	many	TRBV27	TRBJ1-2	-
CATTPAGGGYGYTF	TGTGCCACCACCCCGGCCGGGGGAGGCTATGGCTACACCTTC	-	TRBV15	TRBJ1-2	-
CASSFPGSGNTIYF	TGTGCCAGCAGCTTTCCCGGATCTGGAAACACCATATATTTT	many	TRBV14	TRBJ1-3	-
CSATPAGLNTEAFF	TGCAGTGCCACCCCGGCAGGGTTGAACACTGAAGCTTTCTTT	-	TRBV20-1	TRBJ1-1	-
CASGLGQGSNQPQHF	TGTGCTAGTGGCCTCGGACAGGGGAGCAATCAGCCCCAGCATTTT	few	TRBV12-5	TRBJ1-5	TRBD1
CASRGVVGTYYGQYF	TGTGCCAGCAGAGGGGTGGTAGGGACCTACTACGGGCAGTACTTC	few	TRBV7-2	TRBJ2-7	-
CASSYSSYRNQETQYF	TGTGCCAGCAGTTACTCGAGTTACCGGAACCAAGAGACCCAGTACTTC	many	TRBV6-5	TRBJ2-5	-
CASKRVAGVQETQYF	TGTGCCAGCAAAAGGGTAGCGGGGGTCCAAGAGACCCAGTACTTC	many	TRBV2	TRBJ2-5	TRBD2
CASSEWVSRTDAFF	TGTGCCAGCAGTGAATGGGTCAGTCGGACTGATGCTTTCTTT	-	TRBV2	TRBJ1-1	-
CASTGTRFQETQYF	TGTGCCAGCACCGGGACTAGATTCCAAGAGACCCAGTACTTC	-	TRBV6-2/TRBV6-3	TRBJ2-5	TRBD2
CASGQGPGRTTGELFF	TGTGCCAGCGGCCAAGGCCCCGGACGGACCACCGGGGAGCTGTTTTTT	many	TRBV14	TRBJ2-2	-
CASRTVSYEQYF	TGTGCCAGCAGGACGGTTTCCTACGAGCAGTACTTC	few	TRBV6-2/TRBV6-3	TRBJ2-7	-
CASSGLGGGNQPQHF	TGTGCCAGCAGTGGCCTAGGAGGGGGCAATCAGCCCCAGCATTTT	once	TRBV6-1	TRBJ1-5	-
CASSGSTGGSYGYTF	TGTGCCAGCAGCGGATCGACAGGGGGGAGCTATGGCTACACCTTC	many	TRBV11-2	TRBJ1-2	TRBD1
CSATPLIGGQETQYF	TGCAGTGCCACCCCGCTAATCGGGGGCCAAGAGACCCAGTACTTC	-	TRBV20-1	TRBJ2-5	-
CSALSVGGGYEQYF	TGCAGTGCCCTATCGGTAGGTGGAGGGTACGAGCAGTACTTC	-	TRBV20-1	TRBJ2-7	-
CAIDRGQGSTEAFF	TGTGCAATCGACAGGGGGCAAGGAAGCACTGAAGCTTTCTTT	many	TRBV6-1	TRBJ1-1	TRBD1
CAAGNQPQHF	TGTGCAGCCGGGAATCAGCCCCAGCATTTT	few	TRBV6-1	TRBJ1-5	-
CASTPGTDGYTF	TGCGCCAGCACCCCGGGGACGGATGGCTACACCTTC	-	TRBV10-2	TRBJ1-2	-
CASSFQGPPASGAFF	TGTGCCAGCAGTTTTCAGGGACCACCAGCAAGTGGAGCTTTCTTT	-	TRBV28	TRBJ1-1	-
CASSLLQGSYGYTF	TGTGCCAGCAGTTTGCTCCAGGGATCCTATGGCTACACCTTC	many	TRBV28	TRBJ1-2	-
CSGNLGDQETQYF	TGCAGCGGGAACCTGGGGGACCAAGAGACCCAGTACTTC	many	TRBV29-1	TRBJ2-5	-
CASSFARGEQYF	TGTGCCAGCAGCTTCGCCAGGGGCGAGCAGTACTTC	many	TRBV7-9	TRBJ2-7	-
CASSPSSGQLNTEAFF	TGTGCCAGCAGCCCCTCGTCCGGACAGCTGAACACTGAAGCTTTCTTT	many	TRBV7-9	TRBJ1-1	-
CASRIGQANTEAFF	TGTGCCAGCAGGATAGGACAGGCTAACACTGAAGCTTTCTTT	-	TRBV25-1	TRBJ1-1	TRBD1